Listed below are T cell receptor beta chains from one sample, sequenced in a study of shared clonotypes between healthy human individuals. Method: immunoSEQ multiplex PCR; TCRdb's copy keeps in-frame clones and lacks some. The sample lists some 490,000 clones, more than 65% occurring once. Sequencing was carried out using PBMCs. The receptors shown here come from a woman aged 40-49 years in good health. Some clones in this sample may be carry-over from other donors' samples. Each CDR3 is given with its conserved first and last residue. Fields, in order: D gene, J gene, clone size, V gene, CDR3 protein, CDR3 DNA. D genes are given only for firm matches. The size entry is marked missing in some rows and otherwise reads once, few, many or a size class.

NA | TRBJ2-3 | NA | TRBV29-1 | CSAQTDTQYF | TGCAGCGCCCAAACAGATACGCAGTATTTT
NA | TRBJ2-7 | NA | TRBV7-9 | CASSDPRTEQYF | TGTGCCAGCAGCGATCCCAGGACCGAGCAGTACTTC
TRBD2 | TRBJ2-2 | NA | TRBV9 | CASSVGSSSGTRNTGELFF | TGTGCCAGCAGCGTAGGGTCGAGTAGCGGGACAAGGAACACCGGGGAGCTGTTTTTT
NA | TRBJ2-5 | NA | TRBV11-3 | CASALVPRGVRQETQYF | TGTGCCAGCGCACTCGTTCCCCGCGGCGTACGACAAGAGACCCAGTACTTC
NA | TRBJ2-5 | NA | TRBV27 | CASSSTGLEKTQYF | TGTGCCAGCAGTTCAACGGGACTCGAGAAGACCCAGTACTTC
TRBD1 | TRBJ1-3 | NA | TRBV9 | CASSAETGAGNTIYF | TGTGCCAGCAGCGCGGAAACAGGGGCCGGAAACACCATATATTTT
TRBD2 | TRBJ2-7 | NA | TRBV7-2 | CASSLDATGTTRYF | TGTGCCAGCAGCTTAGACGCAACCGGGACTACGAGGTACTTC
TRBD2 | TRBJ2-7 | NA | TRBV9 | CASSIRGGGRNNEQYF | TGTGCCAGCAGCATACGAGGTGGCGGGAGAAACAACGAGCAGTACTTC
NA | TRBJ1-1 | NA | TRBV9 | CASSVDRGNTEAFF | TGTGCCAGCAGCGTAGACCGGGGGAACACTGAAGCTTTCTTT
TRBD1 | TRBJ2-5 | NA | TRBV28 | CASSLPGTGRVTQYF | TGTGCCAGCAGTTTACCCGGGACAGGGAGGGTGACCCAGTACTTC
TRBD1 | TRBJ1-5 | NA | TRBV7-2 | CASSFRQGVNQPQHF | TGTGCCAGCAGCTTCCGACAGGGGGTCAATCAGCCCCAGCATTTT
TRBD1 | TRBJ2-4 | NA | TRBV5-1 | CASSSTGGVSENIQYF | TGCGCCAGCAGCTCGACAGGGGGCGTTTCCGAAAACATTCAGTACTTC
NA | TRBJ2-1 | NA | TRBV5-1 | CASSGTSHYNEQFF | TGCGCCAGCAGCGGCACTAGTCACTACAATGAGCAGTTCTTC
NA | TRBJ1-1 | NA | TRBV28 | CASSLLIGADTEVFF | TGTGCCAGCAGTTTACTGATAGGGGCAGACACTGAAGTTTTCTTT
NA | TRBJ1-5 | NA | TRBV5-1 | CASSLAPGGNQPQHF | TGCGCCAGCAGCTTGGCCCCAGGGGGCAATCAGCCCCAGCATTTT
NA | TRBJ2-5 | NA | TRBV2 | CASSERAAVETQYF | TGTGCCAGCAGTGAACGGGCAGCGGTGGAGACCCAGTACTTC
NA | TRBJ2-7 | NA | TRBV6-5 | CASSYSLGSSYEQYF | TGTGCCAGCAGTTACTCTCTAGGAAGCTCCTACGAGCAGTACTTC
TRBD1 | TRBJ1-1 | NA | TRBV10-3 | CAISPTRDRGRKGTEAFF | TGTGCCATCAGCCCGACCCGGGACAGGGGGCGTAAGGGCACTGAAGCTTTCTTT
TRBD2 | TRBJ2-2 | NA | TRBV30 | CAWSRLAGYNTGELFF | TGTGCCTGGAGCCGACTAGCGGGGTACAACACCGGGGAGCTGTTTTTT
TRBD1 | TRBJ2-2 | many | TRBV30 | CAWSVFPGQLITEANTGELFF | TGTGCCTGGAGTGTATTTCCGGGACAGCTGATAACGGAAGCGAACACCGGGGAGCTGTTTTTT
TRBD2 | TRBJ2-1 | NA | TRBV4-1 | CASSQNSGYNEQFF | TGCGCCAGCAGCCAAAATAGCGGGTACAATGAGCAGTTCTTC